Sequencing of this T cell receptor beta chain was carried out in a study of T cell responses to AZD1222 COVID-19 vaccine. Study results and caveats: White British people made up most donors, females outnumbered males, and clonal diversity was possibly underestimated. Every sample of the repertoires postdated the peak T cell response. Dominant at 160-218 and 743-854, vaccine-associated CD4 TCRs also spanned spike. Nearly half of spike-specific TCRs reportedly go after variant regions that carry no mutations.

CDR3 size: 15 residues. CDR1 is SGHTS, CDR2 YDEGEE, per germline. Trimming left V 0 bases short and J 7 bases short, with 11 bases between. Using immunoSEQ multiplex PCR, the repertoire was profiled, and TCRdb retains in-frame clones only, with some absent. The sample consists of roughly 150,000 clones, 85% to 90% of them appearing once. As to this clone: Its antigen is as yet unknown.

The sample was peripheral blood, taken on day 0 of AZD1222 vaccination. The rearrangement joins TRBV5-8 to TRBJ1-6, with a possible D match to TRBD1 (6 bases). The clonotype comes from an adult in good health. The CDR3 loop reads CASSLEVRGNSPLHF. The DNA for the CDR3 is TGTGCCAGCAGCTTGGAGGTCAGGGGCAATTCACCCCTCCACTTT.